This TCR beta chain originates from a study of cytomegalovirus exposure and HLA in healthy donors. Germline CDR1 and CDR2: LGHNA and YSLEER. Trimming stripped 4 bases from V and 2 bases from J, with 17 bases between. The CDR3 totals 16 residues. Here immunoSEQ multiplex PCR was the method, and the copy in TCRdb shows in-frame clones only, minus some. The sample holds around 150,000 clones; about 96% are singletons and the top ten take 0.89%. The chain links TRBV4-3 to TRBJ1-2, with D uncertain. The clonotype originates from a woman between 18 and 29 years old in good health and CMV-seronegative. The sample taken for sequencing was PBMCs. CDR3 region: CASSPSPGQANYGYTF. The CDR3 DNA is TGCGCCAGCAGCCCATCACCAGGCCAGGCCAACTATGGCTACACCTTC.